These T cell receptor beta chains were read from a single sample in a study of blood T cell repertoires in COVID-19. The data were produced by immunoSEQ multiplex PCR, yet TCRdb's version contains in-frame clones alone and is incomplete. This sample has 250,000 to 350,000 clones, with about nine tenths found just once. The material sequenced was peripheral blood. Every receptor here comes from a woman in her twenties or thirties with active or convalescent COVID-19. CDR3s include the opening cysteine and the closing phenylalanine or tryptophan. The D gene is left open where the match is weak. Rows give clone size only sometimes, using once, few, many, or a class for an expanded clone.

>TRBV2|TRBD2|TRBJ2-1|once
TGTGCCAGCAGCGGGACTAGAATACCCTATGAGCAGTTCTTC
CASSGTRIPYEQFF
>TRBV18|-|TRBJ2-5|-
TGTGCCAGCTCACCGGACAGACTTCAGACCCAGTACTTC
CASSPDRLQTQYF
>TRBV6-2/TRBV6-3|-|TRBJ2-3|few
TGTGCCAGCAGCCTACAGGGTTTTTCAGATACGCAGTATTTT
CASSLQGFSDTQYF
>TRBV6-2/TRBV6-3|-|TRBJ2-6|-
TGTGCCAGCAGCCCTGGACTTGGGGTATCCGGGGCCAACGTCCTGACTTTC
CASSPGLGVSGANVLTF
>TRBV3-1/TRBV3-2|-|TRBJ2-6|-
TGTGCCAGCAGCCCTTTCGGGTATTCTGGGGCCAACGTCCTGACTTTC
CASSPFGYSGANVLTF
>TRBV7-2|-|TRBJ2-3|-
TGTGCCAGCAGCTTTGCCGGGACAATCACCACAGATACGCAGTATTTT
CASSFAGTITTDTQYF
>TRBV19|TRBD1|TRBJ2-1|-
TGTGCCTCGGGACAGGGATCAAGGGCCTACAATGAGCAGTTCTTC
CASGQGSRAYNEQFF
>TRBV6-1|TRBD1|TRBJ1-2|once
TGTGCCAGCAGTGAAGCGGAGACAGGGGGGTATGGCTACACCTTC
CASSEAETGGYGYTF
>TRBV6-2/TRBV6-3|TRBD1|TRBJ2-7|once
TGTGCCAGCAGTTCCCACACGACAGGGAAATACGAGCAGTACTTC
CASSSHTTGKYEQYF
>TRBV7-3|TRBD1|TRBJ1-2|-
TGTGCCAGCAGCCGAGACAGGGGGGGCTATGGCTACACCTTC
CASSRDRGGYGYTF
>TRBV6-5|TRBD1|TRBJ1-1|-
TGTGCCAGCAGCAGAACAGGGGGTGAAGCTTTCTTT
CASSRTGGEAFF
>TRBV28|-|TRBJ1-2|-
TGTGCCAGCAGTTTTTCACGGAACTATGGCTACACCTTC
CASSFSRNYGYTF
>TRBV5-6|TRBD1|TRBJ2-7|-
TGTGCCAGCAGCTTCACAGGGGTCGACGAGCAGTACTTC
CASSFTGVDEQYF
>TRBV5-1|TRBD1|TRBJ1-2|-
TGCGCCAGCAGCTGGATGGGACAGGGGTATGGCTACACCTTC
CASSWMGQGYGYTF
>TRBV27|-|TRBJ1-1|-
TGTGCCAGCACTCCCCCCGGGGTGAACACTGAAGCTTTCTTT
CASTPPGVNTEAFF
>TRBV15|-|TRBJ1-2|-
TGTGCCACCAGTCCGAACAGGGTCGGCTATGGCTACACCTTC
CATSPNRVGYGYTF
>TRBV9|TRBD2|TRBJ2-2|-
TGTGCCAGCAGCCCGGGGGGGCAACCGAACACCGGGGAGCTGTTTTTT
CASSPGGQPNTGELFF
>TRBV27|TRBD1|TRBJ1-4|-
TGTGCCAGCAGAGGGACAGGGGGGCCGAATGAAAAACTGTTTTTT
CASRGTGGPNEKLFF
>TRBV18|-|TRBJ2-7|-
TGTGCCAGCTCGGGGGGAAGGAACTACGAGCAGTACTTC
CASSGGRNYEQYF
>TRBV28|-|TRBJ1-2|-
TGTGCCAGCAGTTTATGGCAGGGAGGAGTTGGCTACACCTTC
CASSLWQGGVGYTF
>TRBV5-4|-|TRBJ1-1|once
TGTGCCAGCACAAAACAGGGTACGAACACTGAAGCTTTCTTT
CASTKQGTNTEAFF
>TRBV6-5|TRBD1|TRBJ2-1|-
TGTGCCAGCAGGTTGGACAGGGGACTCTACAATGAGCAGTTCTTC
CASRLDRGLYNEQFF
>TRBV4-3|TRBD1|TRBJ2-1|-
TGCGCCAGCAGCCAAGATGCGTATGACAGGGACAATGAGCAGTTCTTC
CASSQDAYDRDNEQFF
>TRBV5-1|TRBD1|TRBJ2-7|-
TGCGCCAGCAGCTTACAGGGGCCTGCCTACGAGCAGTACTTC
CASSLQGPAYEQYF
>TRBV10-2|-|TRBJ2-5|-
TGCGCCAGCAGTGAGTCGTGGGCCAGAGAAGAGACCCAGTACTTC
CASSESWAREETQYF
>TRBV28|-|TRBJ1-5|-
TGTGCCAGCAGTTTACAGGGAAGCACGCAGCCCCAGCATTTT
CASSLQGSTQPQHF
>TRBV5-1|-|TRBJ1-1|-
TGCGCCAGCAGCTTCGTAGACAGCGACACTGAAGCTTTCTTT
CASSFVDSDTEAFF
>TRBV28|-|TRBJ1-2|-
TGTGCCAGCAGTTTTTCCCTTTCCCCTTTCGGCTACACCTTC
CASSFSLSPFGYTF
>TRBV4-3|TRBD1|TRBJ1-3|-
TGCGCCAGCAGCCAAGAAGGGACAGCAGACACCATATATTTT
CASSQEGTADTIYF
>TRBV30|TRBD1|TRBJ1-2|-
TGTGCCTGGAAGGGACAGGCAAACTATGGCTACACCTTC
CAWKGQANYGYTF
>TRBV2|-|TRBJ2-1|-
TGTGCCAGCAGTGAAGCTGGCGGATTCTCCTACAATGAGCAGTTCTTC
CASSEAGGFSYNEQFF
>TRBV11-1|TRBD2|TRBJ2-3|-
TGTGCCAGCAGCCCCTTCCTTGGCGGGGGGGCAGATACGCAGTATTTT
CASSPFLGGGADTQYF
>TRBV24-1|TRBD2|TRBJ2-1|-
TGTGCCACCAGTGATTTGGGGTTTAGCGGGGCCTCCTACAATGAGCAGTTCTTC
CATSDLGFSGASYNEQFF
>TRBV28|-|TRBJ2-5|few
TGTGCCAGCAGCCCGGCAGGCCTGGAGACCCAGTACTTC
CASSPAGLETQYF
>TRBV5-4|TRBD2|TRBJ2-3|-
TGTGCCAGCAGCTTTAGCGGGGGGTATACGCAGTATTTT
CASSFSGGYTQYF
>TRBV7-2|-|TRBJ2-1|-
TGTGCCAGCAGCATACAGTTTGAGCAGTTCTTC
CASSIQFEQFF
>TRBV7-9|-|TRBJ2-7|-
TGTGCCAGCAGCGCCTCTAGTTCCCACGAGCAGTACTTC
CASSASSSHEQYF
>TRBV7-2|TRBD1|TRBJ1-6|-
TGTGCCAGCAGCTCACCGGGACAGGCAAGCTCCTATAATTCACCCCTCCACTTT
CASSSPGQASSYNSPLHF
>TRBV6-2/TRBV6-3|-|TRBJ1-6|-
TGTGCCAGCAGTTACTCGAGGCTTCGTGAAGACTCCTATAATTCACCCCTCCACTTT
CASSYSRLREDSYNSPLHF
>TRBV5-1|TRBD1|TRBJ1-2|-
TGCGCCAGCAGCGGCCGGGACAGGGGAAACTATGGCTACACCTTC
CASSGRDRGNYGYTF
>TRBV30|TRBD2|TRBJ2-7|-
TGTGCCTGGAGCCTAGAGCGGGGGGCCACCTCCTACGAGCAGTACTTC
CAWSLERGATSYEQYF
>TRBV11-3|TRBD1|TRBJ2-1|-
TGTGCCAGCAGCCGACGGACAGGGGGTTACAATGAGCAGTTCTTC
CASSRRTGGYNEQFF
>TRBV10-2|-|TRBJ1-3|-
TGCGCCAGCAGTGATCCCCCGGTGGGAAACACCATATATTTT
CASSDPPVGNTIYF
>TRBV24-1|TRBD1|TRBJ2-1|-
TGTGCCACCAGTGACCCCGGGACAGGTGATAATGAGCAGTTCTTC
CATSDPGTGDNEQFF
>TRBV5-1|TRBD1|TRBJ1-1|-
TGCGCCAGCAGCCATGGACAGGTCAACACTGAAGCTTTCTTT
CASSHGQVNTEAFF
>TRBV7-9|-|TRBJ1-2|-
TGTGCCAGCAGCCCCGGACAGACGCCAAACTATGGCTACACCTTC
CASSPGQTPNYGYTF
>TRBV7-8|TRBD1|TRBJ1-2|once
TGTGCCAGCAGCTTGAGCTCGGGACAGGGTTACTATGGCTACACCTTC
CASSLSSGQGYYGYTF
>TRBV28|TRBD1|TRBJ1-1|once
TGTGCCAGCAGAGGACAGGGAGGCACTGAAGCTTTCTTT
CASRGQGGTEAFF
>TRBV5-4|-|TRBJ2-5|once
TGTGCCAGCAGCTTGCCCGGAGACTCAAGGGAGACCCAGTACTTC
CASSLPGDSRETQYF
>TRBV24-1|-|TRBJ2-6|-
TGTGCCACCAGTGATTTGGCGGGAACGGGGGTCCTGACTTTC
CATSDLAGTGVLTF
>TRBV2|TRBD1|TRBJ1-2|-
TGTGCCAGCCAACAGGGGCTCGGCTATGGCTACACCTTC
CASQQGLGYGYTF
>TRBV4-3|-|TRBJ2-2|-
TGCGCCAGCAGCCAAGATCCCCCCGGGGCGAACACCGGGGAGCTGTTTTTT
CASSQDPPGANTGELFF
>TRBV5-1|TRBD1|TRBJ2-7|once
TGCGCCAGCAGCTTGTCCCAGGGGGCTTCTGGGGAGCAGTACTTC
CASSLSQGASGEQYF
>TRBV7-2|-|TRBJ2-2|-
TGTGCCAGCAGCTTAGGACTAAGGAGGCCCACCGGGGAGCTGTTTTTT
CASSLGLRRPTGELFF
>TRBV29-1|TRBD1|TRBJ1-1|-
TGCAGCGTGGGGGAGTGGGGGACAGGGAAAACTGAAGCTTTCTTT
CSVGEWGTGKTEAFF
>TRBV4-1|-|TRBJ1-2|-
TGCGCCAGCAGCCAAGATACCGCTATGAGTTGGGGCTACACCTTC
CASSQDTAMSWGYTF
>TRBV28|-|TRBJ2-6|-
TGTGCCAGCAGTTTGCCGGGGCGGGGAGGGGCCAACGTCCTGACTTTC
CASSLPGRGGANVLTF
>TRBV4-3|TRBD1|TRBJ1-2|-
TGCGCCAGCAGCCCTCATGTGACAGGGGATCATGGCTACACCTTC
CASSPHVTGDHGYTF
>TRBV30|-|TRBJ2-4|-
TGTGCCTGGAGTGTAGTAGGACAGTCCTCACCCCGGTTC
CAWSVVGQSSPRF